Listed here are 27 T cell receptor beta chains from one sample, sequenced in a study of beta chain features in type 1 diabetes. Every bit of the isolated RNA underwent reverse transcription, so sequencing read expressed TCRB transcripts. TCRdb's table, derived via immunoSEQ multiplex PCR, lists solely in-frame clones and lacks some. The table records around 300,000 clones, roughly 11% of them present only once. The sample comprised naive CD4+ T cells from blood. These receptors came from a woman aged 25 to 45 in good health.

The V call is TRBV7-3, the J call TRBJ2-5, with 10 bases that match TRBD1. The CDR3 is made up of 16 amino acids. J lost 5 bases, V lost 5 bases, and 11 bases had no gene match. Germline CDR1 and CDR2: SGHTA and FQGTGA. CDR3 nucleotide sequence: TGTGCCAGCAGCCCAACTTCCGGGACAGGGGTGGAGACCCAGTACTTC. Its translation is CASSPTSGTGVETQYF.

This clone turned up a few times. The CDR3 loop is CASRTTSGRMETQYF. CDR3 DNA: TGTGCCAGCAGAACGACTAGCGGGAGGATGGAGACCCAGTACTTC. The genes are TRBV28 and TRBJ2-5; the match to TRBD2 covers 13 bases. Losses at the gene ends were 6 bases for V and 5 bases for J; bases not matched to a gene: 6. This CDR3 contains 15 residues. The germline V gene has CDR1 MDHEN and CDR2 SYDVKM.

This chain joins TRBV30 and TRBJ1-4; perhaps TRBD1 as D (5 bases). Germline CDR1 reads GTSNPN; CDR2 reads SVGIG (reference sequence). The CDR3 has 14 residues. Trimming took off 2 bases at V and 2 bases at J, with 9 bases between the two ends. The CDR3 region has the DNA TGTGCCTGGAGTTCGGGGGTCACTAATGAAAAACTGTTTTTT. Its protein product is CAWSSGVTNEKLFF.

The J gene is TRBJ1-5, the V gene TRBV19, with D unclear. The CDR3 totals 14 residues. Trimming took 7 bases from V and 0 from J, leaving 10 bases between them. CDR1 is LNHDA and CDR2 is SQIVND in the germline V gene (reference sequence). DNA of the CDR3: TGTGCCAGTAACGAGGTCAATAGCAATCAGCCCCAGCATTTT. Translated: CASNEVNSNQPQHF.

This clone was recorded a few times. The rearrangement joins TRBV9 to TRBJ2-7; D may be TRBD1 (6 bases). This CDR3 has 15 residues. Germline CDR1 and CDR2: SGDLS and YYNGEE. V was cut by 10 bases and J by 0 bases, with 20 bases left in between. For the CDR3, the DNA is TGTGCCGGCCGAGCCCGGGACAACAGCTCCTACGAGCAGTACTTC. It specifies CAGRARDNSSYEQYF.

The chain employs TRBV7-9 and TRBJ2-1; 7 nucleotides match TRBD1. The CDR3 spans 14 residues. Germline CDR1 is SEHNR and CDR2 is FQNEAQ (reference sequence). Trimming removed 2 bases from V and 6 bases from J; junction bases left unmatched: 4. CDR3: CASSLIQGINEQFF. The CDR3 DNA reads as TGTGCCAGCAGCTTAATACAGGGGATCAATGAGCAGTTCTTC.

The rearrangement uses TRBV28 and TRBJ2-4, with 8 bases that match TRBD2. Trimming removed 6 bases from V and 0 bases from J; junction bases left unmatched: 4. This CDR3 region has 15 residues. Germline CDR1 reads MDHEN; CDR2 reads SYDVKM. CDR3 sequence (DNA): TGTGCCAGCAGCCTTCTAGCGGGAGCCAAAAACATTCAGTACTTC. This codes for CASSLLAGAKNIQYF.

The gene calls are TRBV7-2 and TRBJ2-4, with 9 bases aligning to TRBD2. This CDR3 contains 17 residues. V shed 5 bases and J 1 base; nucleotides not matched to a gene: 9. CDR1 is SGHTA and CDR2 is FQGNSA in the germline V gene. The chain's CDR3 is CASSQPGLADAKNIQYF. The CDR3 DNA follows: TGTGCCAGCAGCCAGCCGGGACTAGCAGACGCCAAAAACATTCAGTACTTC.

The chain recombines TRBV9 with TRBJ2-1, with TRBD1 identical over 9 bases. V gave up 7 bases and J gave up 4 bases; unmatched junction bases: 15. This CDR3 comprises 17 residues. Germline values: CDR1 SGDLS, CDR2 YYNGEE. This chain's CDR3 is CASARTGAIRGYNEQFF. The CDR3 bases are TGTGCCAGCGCCCGGACAGGGGCGATAAGGGGGTACAATGAGCAGTTCTTC.

This clone has only a few counts. The chain couples TRBV9 to TRBJ2-1; 8 bases are a match to TRBD2. With V trimmed by 0 bases and J by 5 bases, 10 bases remained unmatched. The CDR3 covers 17 residues. From germline, CDR1 is SGDLS and CDR2 YYNGEE. The DNA of the CDR3 is TGTGCCAGCAGCGTAGTTGGCGGGAGGCTTCCCGACAATGAGCAGTTCTTC. Amino acid sequence: CASSVVGGRLPDNEQFF.

A few counts support this clone. V and J are TRBV5-1 and TRBJ2-7; D possibly corresponds to TRBD2 (6 bases). The ends were cut back, 4 bases at V and 2 bases at J, with 13 bases in the middle. CDR1 and CDR2 from the germline V gene are SGHRS and YFSETQ. The CDR3 runs to 14 residues. DNA for the CDR3: TGCGCCAGCAGCCCCCGGGACTTAGCCTACGAGCAGTACTTC. This translates into CASSPRDLAYEQYF.

This chain links TRBV18 with TRBJ2-7, with 12 nucleotides matching TRBD2. Germline V gene sequence: CDR1 KGHSH, CDR2 LQKENI. V shed 6 bases and J 7 bases; nucleotides not matched to a gene: 10. The CDR3 spans 15 residues. CDR3 DNA sequence: TGTGCCAGCTCGGAGGGACTAGCGGGTTCTCGGGAGCAGTACTTC. Its protein is CASSEGLAGSREQYF.

The V call is TRBV7-2, the J call TRBJ2-4, with 8 bases aligning to TRBD2. The CDR3 has 14 amino acids. Trimming took 6 bases from V and 8 from J; bases not matched to a gene: 9. Germline lookup yields CDR1 SGHTA and CDR2 FQGNSA. The DNA for the CDR3 is TGTGCCAGCAGTCGAGGGACTAGTGCGGACATTCAGTACTTC. It translates to CASSRGTSADIQYF.

This clone was counted between two and nine times. CDR3 loop: CASRPGTEETQYF. The CDR3 DNA reads TGTGCCAGCAGACCCGGGACAGAGGAGACCCAGTACTTC. V gene TRBV11-2 combines with J gene TRBJ2-5; the match to TRBD1 covers 7 bases. The CDR3 contains 13 residues. Trimming removed 6 bases from V and 5 bases from J; junction bases left unmatched: 6. Germline V gene sequence: CDR1 SGHAT, CDR2 FQNNGV.

CDR3 DNA: TGCGCCAGCAGCTTTCAACTAGCGGCAACCTACGAGCAGTACTTC. This translates into CASSFQLAATYEQYF. The rearrangement uses TRBV5-1 and TRBJ2-7; 8 bases fit TRBD2. The V and J ends lost 2 bases and 2 bases, in that order; junction bases with no gene match: 6. Germline CDR1 SGHRS, CDR2 YFSETQ. The CDR3 length is 15 residues.

Only a few counts were recorded for this clone. The CDR3 sequence: CASSLTGSAGNEQFF. The CDR3 coding sequence is TGTGCCAGCAGCTTAACCGGTTCAGCGGGCAATGAGCAGTTCTTC. The V gene is TRBV7-3, the J gene TRBJ2-1; a possible D gene is TRBD2 (6 bases). The CDR3 extends over 15 amino acids. V was cut by 0 bases and J by 6 bases, with 12 bases left in between. Germline V gives CDR1 SGHTA, CDR2 FQGTGA.

This chain links TRBV30 with TRBJ1-1; 10 bases agree with TRBD1. Germline V gene sequence: CDR1 GTSNPN, CDR2 SVGIG (reference sequence). The CDR3 runs 16 residues. J gave up 4 bases and V 8 bases, and 16 bases lay outside the gene matches. CDR3 DNA sequence: TGTGCCACCTTCAGGCGGACAGGGGGAAGGGGCACTGAAGCTTTCTTT. Encoded protein: CATFRRTGGRGTEAFF.

This clone was seen a handful of times. The chain recombines TRBV4-1 with TRBJ2-7, with 8 bases fitting TRBD1. CDR1 MGHRA and CDR2 YSYEKL come from the germline V gene. The CDR3 sequence is 14 residues long. The trim removed 4 bases at V and 4 bases at J, leaving 6 bases unmatched. The CDR3 nucleotides read TGCGCCAGCAGCCTAGGGACAGGTGAATACGAGCAGTACTTC. Residues: CASSLGTGEYEQYF.

The rearrangement uses TRBV7-9 and TRBJ2-1; D is unclear. The germline V gene has CDR1 SEHNR and CDR2 FQNEAQ (reference sequence). The V end was cut by 5 bases, the J end by 7 bases, with 9 bases between. The CDR3 sequence is 12 residues long. In DNA, the CDR3 is TGTGCCAGCAGCCCAACTACGAATGAGCAGTTCTTC. As protein: CASSPTTNEQFF.

In nucleotides, the CDR3 is TGTGCCTGGAGCGGGGGTTTGGACAATGAGCAGTTCTTC. This codes for CAWSGGLDNEQFF. J is TRBJ2-1 and V is TRBV30; TRBD2 might be the D (6 bases). V was trimmed by 3 bases and J by 5 bases, leaving 11 bases between them. The V gene's germline CDR1 is GTSNPN and CDR2 SVGIG (reference sequence). The CDR3 has 13 residues.

This clone was observed a few times. The chain links TRBV5-4 to TRBJ2-3, with TRBD2 matching over 7 bases. The length of the CDR3 is 14 residues. Germline V lookup: CDR1 SGHNT, CDR2 YYREEE (reference sequence). V was clipped by 2 bases and J by 6 bases; unmatched bases: 6. DNA for the CDR3: TGTGCCAGCAGCTTTGCGGGAGCGACCGATACGCAGTATTTT. This sequence encodes CASSFAGATDTQYF.

The J gene is TRBJ1-2, the V gene TRBV25-1; 7 bases match TRBD1. CDR1 is MGHDK and CDR2 is SYGVNS in the germline V gene. The CDR3 runs 14 residues. The V segment lost 4 bases and the J segment 0 bases; nucleotides outside the gene matches: 2. The CDR3 DNA reads as TGTGCCAGCAGTGTAGGGGGCTCTAACTATGGCTACACCTTC. Translating it yields CASSVGGSNYGYTF.

This clone has just a few counts. The chain uses TRBV5-1 and TRBJ1-1; 8 bases map to TRBD1. The CDR3 totals 16 residues. Germline V gene sequence: CDR1 SGHRS, CDR2 YFSETQ. Trimming took 1 base from V and 1 from J; bases not matched to a gene: 6. The CDR3 DNA follows: TGCGCCAGCAGCTTGTGGCAGGGGGCCTCGAACACTGAAGCTTTCTTT. The encoded protein is CASSLWQGASNTEAFF. Filled out from reference TRBV5-1 and TRBJ1-1, the complete variable domain reads KAGVTQTPRYLIKTRGQQVTLSCSPISGHRSVSWYQQTPGQGLQFLFEYFSETQRNKGNFPGRFSGRQFSNSRSEMNVSTLELGDSALYLCASSLWQGASNTEAFFGQGTRLTVV.

This clone showed up just a few times. This chain joins TRBV15 and TRBJ2-7; no reliable D call. The CDR3 spans 15 residues. V lost 0 bases to trimming and J lost 0 bases, with 9 bases between them. Germline V CDR1 and CDR2: LNHNV, YYDKDF (reference sequence). The CDR3 nucleotides are TGTGCCACCAGCAGAGATCCTGTGAGCTCCTACGAGCAGTACTTC. Translated: CATSRDPVSSYEQYF.

This clone has a handful of counts. The chain links TRBV28 to TRBJ1-5; 7 nucleotides align to TRBD1. Losses at the gene ends were 6 bases for V and 2 bases for J; bases not matched to a gene: 10. There are 16 residues in the CDR3. Germline CDR1 is MDHEN and CDR2 is SYDVKM. CDR3 in amino acids: CASSTTGEAGNQPQHF. The DNA for the CDR3 is TGTGCCAGCAGCACTACAGGGGAAGCCGGCAATCAGCCCCAGCATTTT. Filled out from reference TRBV28 and TRBJ1-5, the complete variable domain reads DVKVTQSSRYLVKRTGEKVFLECVQDMDHENMFWYRQDPGLGLRLIYFSYDVKMKEKGDIPEGYSVSREKKERFSLILESASTNQTSMYLCASSTTGEAGNQPQHFGDGTRLSIL.

This clone came up a few times. V is TRBV6-6 and J is TRBJ2-2; 9 bases are shared with TRBD2. Germline V lookup: CDR1 MNHNY, CDR2 SVGAGI (reference sequence). The CDR3 spans 16 residues. Trimming took 2 bases from V and 3 from J; bases not matched to a gene: 4. The CDR3 DNA reads TGTGCCAGCAGTTACCGAATAGCGGGGGACACCGGGGAGCTGTTTTTT. Its translation is CASSYRIAGDTGELFF.

V is TRBV4-3 and J is TRBJ1-2; D is possibly TRBD1 (6 bases). V lost 1 base to trimming and J lost 4 bases, with 13 bases between them. CDR3 length equals 15 residues. Germline CDR1 reads LGHNA; CDR2 reads YSLEER. The CDR3 region is CASSQVTGNSYGYTF. CDR3 sequence (DNA): TGCGCCAGCAGCCAAGTAACAGGGAATAGCTATGGCTACACCTTC.